These 30 T cell receptor beta chains originate from one sample sequenced in a study of blood T cells in healthy people across ages. Alongside a J-beta primer mix, a sample-barcoded 5' primer served in a second PCR lasting about 6 to 11 cycles. TCRdb reprocessed the 5' RACE reads with MiXCR, giving one entry per CDR3 protein. The data contain 800,000 or so distinct CDR3 sequences, just under 25% of them singletons. These data were also filed under a second study, of T cells of mothers and their children.

The sequenced sample consisted of blood. The receptors were gathered from a boy aged 5 to 17 in good health.

This clonotype was counted a few times. CDR3 in amino acids: CASSYVVAGEDTQYF. CDR3 sequence (DNA): TGTGCCAGCAGTTACGTCGTCGCGGGGGAAGATACGCAGTATTTT. The rearrangement uses TRBV6-6 and TRBJ2-3, with 7 bases that match TRBD2. The trim removed 2 bases at V and 5 bases at J, leaving 7 bases unmatched. The CDR3 is 15 residues long. Germline V gene sequence: CDR1 MNHNY, CDR2 SVGAGI (reference sequence).

A word on this clonotype: A read error may account for a junction end that differs from germline. The chain combines TRBV4-1 with TRBJ2-1; 7 bases agree with TRBD2. CDR1 is MGHRA and CDR2 is YSYEKL in the germline V gene. The CDR3 covers 14 residues. CDR3 nucleotides: TGCGCCAGCAGTCATGGACTAGGGAGGAATGGGCAGTTCTTC. Its protein product is CASSHGLGRNGQFF.

This clonotype came up a few times. The chain couples TRBV7-8 to TRBJ2-6; no firm D call. Germline lookup yields CDR1 SGHVS and CDR2 FQNEAQ. The CDR3 consists of 17 residues. The V gene lost 8 bases and the J gene lost 2 bases, with 19 bases spanning the gap. The CDR3 spells CASGELGKVPGANVLTF. CDR3 coding DNA: TGTGCCAGCGGGGAATTGGGGAAGGTCCCTGGGGCCAACGTCCTGACTTTC.

V gene TRBV29-1 combines with J gene TRBJ2-2; either TRBD1 or TRBD2 may fit D (5 bases each). Trimming removed 0 bases from V and 7 bases from J, with 18 bases in between. The CDR3 loop spans 16 amino acids. Germline-derived CDR1 and CDR2 are SQVTM and ANQGSEA. CDR3 sequence reads: CSVEEVGVYGNGELFF. The DNA for the CDR3 is TGCAGCGTTGAAGAGGTGGGGGTCTACGGCAACGGGGAGCTGTTTTTT.

The rearrangement links TRBV28 to TRBJ2-3, with D uncertain. Germline CDR1 reads MDHEN; CDR2 reads SYDVKM. CDR3 size: 14 residues. Trimming removed 3 bases at V and 3 bases at J, with 10 bases between. CDR3 coding DNA: TGTGCCAGCAGTTTTATCCCCTCGACAGATACGCAGTATTTT. Amino acid sequence: CASSFIPSTDTQYF.

This chain uses TRBV29-1 with TRBJ2-1; no firm D call. The length of the CDR3 is 14 residues. V dropped 6 bases and J dropped 6 bases, with 18 bases sitting between them. The V gene's germline CDR1 is SQVTM and CDR2 ANQGSEA. The CDR3 protein is CSVSPDLFTNEQFF. The CDR3 nucleotides read TGCAGCGTCAGTCCGGACCTATTTACCAATGAGCAGTTCTTC.

Regarding this clonotype: A read error may account for a junction end that differs from germline. This sequence joins TRBV28 and TRBJ1-1, with D uncertain. This CDR3 contains 13 residues. Germline CDR1 and CDR2: MDHEN and SYDVKM. The CDR3 region is CASSSVLNTEAFF. As DNA, the CDR3 is TGTGCCAGTAGTTCAGTGCTGAACACTGAAGCTTTCTTT. Full variable domain (remainder filled in from reference TRBV28 and TRBJ1-1): DVKVTQSSRYLVKRTGEKVFLECVQDMDHENMFWYRQDPGLGLRLIYFSYDVKMKEKGDIPEGYSVSREKKERFSLILESASTNQTSMYLCASSSVLNTEAFFGQGTRLTVV.

This clonotype was found a few times. The DNA of the CDR3 is TGTGCCAGCAGCTTAATTAACAGGGCCTATAAGTGGCAAGAGACCCAGTACTTC. It encodes CASSLINRAYKWQETQYF. The chain couples TRBV7-8 to TRBJ2-5; D perhaps matches TRBD1 (6 bases). This CDR3 contains 18 residues. CDR1 and CDR2 from the germline V gene are SGHVS and FQNEAQ. V was clipped by 2 bases and J by 2 bases, with 21 bases between them.

Only a few counts were recorded for this clonotype. The chain recombines TRBV24-1 with TRBJ1-5, with 8 nucleotides matching TRBD1. CDR1 is KGHDR and CDR2 is SFDVKD in the germline V gene. V lost 6 bases, J lost 6 bases, and 6 bases stayed unmatched. The CDR3 totals 14 residues. The CDR3 nucleotides read TGTGCCACCAGTACCGACAGGGGAAGTCAGCCCCAGCATTTT. Translating it yields CATSTDRGSQPQHF.

This clonotype was found a few times. V gene TRBV28 combines with J gene TRBJ2-7; 7 bases are a match to TRBD1. This CDR3 has 16 residues. With 3 bases clipped from V and 5 bases from J, the junction kept 13 bases outside the gene matches. Germline V CDR1 and CDR2: MDHEN, SYDVKM. In nucleotides, the CDR3 is TGTGCCAGCAGTTTCTCTACCGGGACAGCTGTTGACGAGCAGTACTTC. The encoded protein is CASSFSTGTAVDEQYF.

This clonotype was detected only a few times. The rearrangement links TRBV12-3 or TRBV12-4 to TRBJ1-2, with 9 bases fitting TRBD1. With V trimmed by 5 bases and J by 0 bases, 4 bases remained unmatched. The CDR3 covers 15 residues. The CDR3 spells CASSPRDRANYGYTF. CDR3 bases: TGTGCCAGCAGTCCCCGGGACAGGGCTAACTATGGCTACACCTTC.

The rearrangement joins TRBV7-2 to TRBJ2-2; 10 positions match TRBD1. The CDR3 has 15 residues. Germline CDR1 reads SGHTA; CDR2 reads FQGNSA. Trimming took 6 bases from V and 6 from J; bases not matched to a gene: 7. The CDR3 reads CASRPGTGVSGELFF. The DNA for the CDR3 is TGTGCCAGCAGACCCGGGACAGGGGTTTCCGGGGAGCTGTTTTTT.

This clonotype was counted between two and nine times. The chain couples TRBV4-1 to TRBJ2-4; D ambiguous. Germline-derived CDR1 and CDR2 are MGHRA and YSYEKL. Trimming took 4 bases from V and 0 from J, leaving 13 bases between them. This CDR3 is built from 16 residues. CDR3 loop: CASSPSTRLAKNIQYF. CDR3 DNA: TGCGCCAGCAGCCCCTCAACCCGACTAGCCAAAAACATTCAGTACTTC.

In the case of this clonotype: The conserved phenylalanine or tryptophan is not found at the CDR3 terminus, so this likely reflects a read error. This chain joins TRBV18 and TRBJ1-1; TRBD1 aligns across 9 bases. The V gene's germline CDR1 is KGHSH and CDR2 LQKENI. With 2 bases clipped from V and 2 bases from J, the junction kept 3 bases outside the gene matches. This CDR3 region has 15 residues. The CDR3 spells CASSPRTGGNTEAFL. DNA for the CDR3: TGTGCCAGCTCACCAAGAACAGGGGGCAACACTGAAGCTTTCCTT.

On this clonotype itself: This may be a read error, as it is one base from a much larger clone. The V and J genes are TRBV4-3 and TRBJ2-3; D not resolved. CDR3 length: 14 amino acids. The V end was cut by 6 bases, the J end by 2 bases, with 12 bases between. Germline V lookup: CDR1 LGHNA, CDR2 YSLEER. DNA for the CDR3: TGCGCCAGCAGTTTCGAGTCCTACACAGATACGCAGTATTTT. Amino acid sequence: CASSFESYTDTQYF.

This chain uses TRBV3-1 with TRBJ2-3; D is unresolved. The CDR3 covers 14 residues. Between the trimmed V and J ends, which lost 1 base and 4 bases, there was a span of 9 bases. CDR1 is LGHDT and CDR2 is YNNKEL in the germline V gene (reference sequence). The CDR3 DNA sequence: TGTGCCAGCAGCCAAGTAGGAGTTGCAGATACGCAGTATTTT. Protein product: CASSQVGVADTQYF.

Regarding this clonotype: At one boundary the junction diverges from the germline segment, which might be a read error. V is TRBV10-3 and J is TRBJ2-3; 9 nucleotides align to TRBD2. CDR3 length: 15 residues. Looked up from germline, CDR1 is ENHRY and CDR2 is SYGVKD. The CDR3 is CAISDQRGGTDTQYF. Written as DNA, the CDR3 is TGTGCTATCAGTGATCAGCGGGGGGGCACAGATACGCAGTATTTT.

The sample holds a few counts of this clonotype. The chain combines TRBV6-5 with TRBJ2-5; D not resolved. V was shortened by 6 bases and J by 6 bases, with 8 bases between the two germline ends. CDR3 length: 11 residues. Germline V lookup: CDR1 MNHEY, CDR2 SVGAGI. The CDR3 reads CASSEQKTQYF. The CDR3 nucleotides are TGTGCCAGCAGCGAACAGAAGACCCAGTACTTC.

There are a few counts of this clonotype. The gene calls are TRBV28 and TRBJ2-7, with D perhaps matching TRBD1 or TRBD2 (5 bases each). The length of the CDR3 is 13 residues. Germline CDR1 reads MDHEN; CDR2 reads SYDVKM. Trimming shortened V by 7 bases and J by 4 bases, and 14 bases separated the two germline ends. CDR3 coding DNA: TGTGCCAGCACCCTAAATGGGGGTTACGAGCAGTACTTC. Translation gives CASTLNGGYEQYF.

This clonotype was counted between two and nine times. This chain joins TRBV27 and TRBJ2-1; D unresolved. This CDR3 is 14 amino acids long. Trimming pared 6 bases from V and 0 bases from J, leaving 9 bases between. The germline gives CDR1 MNHEY, CDR2 SMNVEV (reference sequence). The CDR3 sequence is CASSMSSSYNEQFF. Written as DNA, the CDR3 is TGTGCCAGCAGCATGTCTAGCTCCTACAATGAGCAGTTCTTC.

This clonotype came up a few times. The chain's CDR3 is CSVVVTTYPNEKLFF. DNA for the CDR3: TGCAGCGTTGTTGTTACCACTTACCCTAATGAAAAACTGTTTTTT. The rearrangement uses TRBV29-1 and TRBJ1-4; D not resolved. Germline V gene lookup returns CDR1 SQVTM and CDR2 ANQGSEA. The ends were cut back, 4 bases at V and 3 bases at J, with 15 bases in the middle. This CDR3 region has 15 residues.

This clonotype was observed a few times. The rearrangement joins TRBV24-1 to TRBJ2-5; D not resolved. CDR1 and CDR2 from the germline V gene are KGHDR and SFDVKD. Trimming pared 7 bases from V and 1 base from J, leaving 12 bases between. There are 14 residues in the CDR3. The CDR3 bases are TGTGCCACCAGGGGCGCCGGCCTCCAAGAGACCCAGTACTTC. Encoded protein: CATRGAGLQETQYF.

V and J are TRBV4-2 and TRBJ2-7; TRBD2 agrees at 14 bases. Germline V gives CDR1 LGHNA, CDR2 YNFKEQ. The CDR3 length is 16 residues. With V trimmed by 1 base and J by 6 bases, 5 bases remained unmatched. The CDR3 sequence is CASSQGTSGRSGEQYF. The CDR3 region has the DNA TGTGCCAGCAGCCAAGGGACTAGCGGGAGGTCCGGCGAGCAGTACTTC.

This clonotype was seen only a few times. The chain couples TRBV28 to TRBJ2-1, with D tentatively TRBD1 (6 bases). Germline V CDR1 and CDR2: MDHEN, SYDVKM. The CDR3 is 16 residues long. V was clipped by 6 bases and J by 0 bases, with 15 bases between them. For the CDR3, the DNA is TGTGCCAGCAGCTCCCTACAGGGTCGCTCCTACAATGAGCAGTTCTTC. It is translated as CASSSLQGRSYNEQFF.

The CDR3 bases are TGTGCCACCAGCAGAGATGGGCCAACTACCTACAATGAGCAGTTCTTC. Translated: CATSRDGPTTYNEQFF. V usage is TRBV15 and J usage is TRBJ2-1; D is unresolved. Trimming left V 0 bases short and J 2 bases short, with 11 bases between. Germline V gene data show CDR1 as LNHNV and CDR2 as YYDKDF (reference sequence). This CDR3 contains 16 residues.

This clonotype was counted only a few times. The rearrangement uses TRBV7-9 and TRBJ2-5; 9 nucleotides line up with TRBD1. The tail of the sequence fits TRBJ2-1 better, so the J call may be wrong. The CDR3 length is 14 residues. Germline CDR1 and CDR2: SEHNR and FQNEAQ (reference sequence). CDR3: CASSLGDRANEQFF. CDR3 nucleotides: TGTGCCAGCAGCTTAGGGGACAGGGCTAATGAGCAGTTCTTC.

This rearrangement joins TRBV2 to TRBJ1-5; possible D gene TRBD1, 6 bases. CDR1 is SNHLY and CDR2 is FYNNEI in the germline V gene. The V end was cut by 6 bases, the J end by 0 bases, with 15 bases between. This CDR3 has 16 amino acids. The CDR3 loop reads CASSLEQGVSNQPQHF. The CDR3, as DNA: TGTGCCAGCAGCCTCGAACAGGGAGTTAGCAATCAGCCCCAGCATTTT.

This clonotype has more than one count but fewer than ten. V and J are TRBV15 and TRBJ2-5, with a tentative D call TRBD2 (5 bases). Germline values: CDR1 LNHNV, CDR2 YYDKDF (reference sequence). The CDR3 totals 11 residues. Between the trimmed V and J ends, which lost 1 base and 11 bases, there was a span of 8 bases. The CDR3 here is CATSRGGEQYF. The CDR3 nucleotides read TGTGCCACCAGCAGAGGTGGGGAGCAGTACTTC.

This chain connects TRBV29-1 to TRBJ2-3, with 7 positions matching TRBD2. Germline-derived CDR1 and CDR2 are SQVTM and ANQGSEA. V was pared by 6 bases and J by 4 bases, with 10 bases of the junction left unmatched. The CDR3 is 14 residues long. The CDR3 loop reads CSVDSGAPPDTQYF. As DNA, the CDR3 is TGCAGCGTAGACAGCGGGGCCCCTCCAGATACGCAGTATTTT.

The V gene is TRBV20-1, the J gene TRBJ1-5, with D possibly matching TRBD1 (6 bases). The CDR3 is 13 amino acids. With 4 bases removed from V and 3 bases from J, the gap between germline ends came to 10 bases. The germline V gene has CDR1 DFQATT and CDR2 SNEGSKA (reference sequence). CDR3 protein: CSATTGHNQPQHF. CDR3 DNA sequence: TGCAGTGCTACGACAGGTCACAATCAGCCCCAGCATTTT.